This T cell receptor beta chain emerged from a study of T cells in Graves' hyperthyroidism and ophthalmopathy. RNA transcripts provided the source from which TCR beta CDR3 regions were amplified. A set of HTBI primers served as the primers for a first-round RT-PCR of the TCR CDR3. TCRdb recomputed calls from the multiplex PCR reads with MiXCR, one row per CDR3 protein. The data hold about 640,000 distinct CDR3 sequences, with around 20% observed a single time. A word on this clonotype: Its antigen is not identified. This CDR3 fails to terminate in the conserved phenylalanine or tryptophan, so it likely reflects a read error.

Findings and limits, study-wide: Before onset, by a median of approximately 6.2 months, the model predicted ophthalmopathy. Separating ophthalmopathy from stable hyperthyroidism was achieved by a 13 V-J model.

The CDR3 has 13 residues. Per germline, CDR1 MGHRA and CDR2 YSYEKL. V lost 2 bases, J lost 2 bases, and 5 bases lay in between. What was sequenced was blood. This clonotype originated in a young man with Graves' ophthalmopathy. The J gene is TRBJ2-3, the V gene TRBV4-1; D gene ambiguous. The CDR3 loop is CASSQQDTDTQYS. The CDR3 bases are TGCGCCAGCAGCCAACAGGACACAGATACGCAGTATTCT.